Listed below are T cell receptor beta chains from one sample, sequenced in a study of T cells in Graves' hyperthyroidism and ophthalmopathy. Using its own MiXCR run on the multiplex PCR reads, TCRdb lists one record per CDR3 protein. The repertoire holds about 610,000 distinct CDR3 sequences, with around 15% as singletons. Sequencing used blood. Receptors originate from a woman between 40 and 55 years old with Graves' ophthalmopathy. Both conserved end residues are part of each CDR3. Each record gives: J gene, D gene, clone size, V gene, CDR3 DNA, CDR3 protein. D genes are given only for firm matches. Clone size is shown for a subset of rows, as once, few, many or a class of expanded clone.

TRBJ2-5,TRBD2,many,TRBV20-1,TGCAGTGCTAGAGAGACTAGCGGGTATCAAGAGACCCAGTACTTC,CSARETSGYQETQYF
TRBJ1-3,TRBD1,few,TRBV5-1,TGCGCCAGCAGCCGCGAGGGACAGGCAAACGGAAACACCATATATTTT,CASSREGQANGNTIYF
TRBJ2-5,.,many,TRBV11-2,TGTGCCAGCAGCCCCCGGAGGGGGTACCAAGAGACCCAGTACTTC,CASSPRRGYQETQYF
TRBJ1-2,.,.,TRBV10-2,TGCGCCAGCAGTGAACAGCCTAGGAGTGGCTACACCTTC,CASSEQPRSGYTF
TRBJ1-1,.,.,TRBV12-3/TRBV12-4,TGTGCCAGCAGTTTATTATCAGCCGGGGACACTGAAGCTTTCTTT,CASSLLSAGDTEAFF
TRBJ2-1,.,many,TRBV4-1,TGCGCCAGCAGCCAACAAGCCGTTCCGGGAGTAGACAATGAGCAGTTCTTC,CASSQQAVPGVDNEQFF
TRBJ2-5,.,.,TRBV5-1,TGCGCCAGCAGCTTGGCTAGCAGCTACAAATTTGAGACCCAGTACTTC,CASSLASSYKFETQYF
TRBJ2-1,TRBD2,.,TRBV29-1,TGCAGCGTAGCCGATCTAGCGGGAGTTGGCGATGAGCAGTTCTTC,CSVADLAGVGDEQFF
TRBJ2-7,.,.,TRBV19,TGTGCCAGTAGTATAGGGAGCGGACTATCCTACGAGCAGTACTTC,CASSIGSGLSYEQYF
TRBJ2-3,TRBD2,.,TRBV6-1,TGTGCCAGCAGGGCTAGCGGTTCTAGCACAGATACGCAGTATTTT,CASRASGSSTDTQYF
TRBJ1-2,.,.,TRBV28,TGTGCCAGTTCTCGTTCCTCCTATGGCTACACCTTC,CASSRSSYGYTF
TRBJ2-3,TRBD2,.,TRBV30,TGTGCCTGGAGGACTAGCGGGAGCACAGATACGCAGTATTTT,CAWRTSGSTDTQYF
TRBJ2-1,TRBD2,many,TRBV2,TGTGCCAGCAGTGGAGCTAGCGGGAGCTCCTACAATGAGCAGTTCTTC,CASSGASGSSYNEQFF
TRBJ1-4,.,few,TRBV24-1,TGTGCCACCAGTGCTACTGCGGACGGGAATAATGAAAAACTGTTTTTT,CATSATADGNNEKLFF
TRBJ1-5,.,many,TRBV2,TGTGCCAGCAGTGAAGGGCGGGGCTATCAGCCCCAGCATTTT,CASSEGRGYQPQHF
TRBJ1-5,TRBD1,few,TRBV7-2,TGTGCCAGCAGCCCGGGACAGGTCACGTATAGCAATCAGCCCCAGCATTTT,CASSPGQVTYSNQPQHF
TRBJ2-2,TRBD2,many,TRBV27,TGTGCCAGCAGTCCCTTTGCGGGGGTGAACACCGGGGAGCTGTTTTTT,CASSPFAGVNTGELFF
TRBJ1-5,TRBD1,.,TRBV28,TGTGCCAGCAGTTTTCCACCCCCGGGACAGGGGGAAGTTCAGCCCCAGCATTTT,CASSFPPPGQGEVQPQHF
TRBJ2-1,TRBD1,many,TRBV12-3/TRBV12-4,TGCGCCAGCAGCTTGCCGGGACAGGGGGCGAATGAGCAGTTCTTC,CASSLPGQGANEQFF
TRBJ2-1,.,few,TRBV4-2,TGTGCCAGCAGTAGAGACAGTTTCAATGAGCAGTTCTTC,CASSRDSFNEQFF
TRBJ1-1,.,many,TRBV10-3,TGTGCCATCAGTACGAAGAGTGTTATGAACACTGAAGCTTTCTTT,CAISTKSVMNTEAFF
TRBJ1-5,.,once,TRBV30,TGTGCCTGGAGTAAGGGGGTTGGCAGAGGAAGCACTGGCAATCAGCCCCAGCATTTT,CAWSKGVGRGSTGNQPQHF
TRBJ2-1,.,few,TRBV29-1,TGCAGCGTTGGGGATGAGCAGTTCTTC,CSVGDEQFF
TRBJ2-6,.,few,TRBV5-1,TGCGCCAGCAGCTTAGGGCGTCCTGGGGCCAACGTCCTGACTTTC,CASSLGRPGANVLTF
TRBJ2-2,TRBD2,few,TRBV5-1,TGCGCCAGCAGCGTACTAGCGGGAGCGATGGGCACCGGGGAGCTGTTTTTT,CASSVLAGAMGTGELFF
TRBJ2-3,.,.,TRBV28,TGTGCCAGCAAACCACACGGGGCAGGGTCAGATATGCAGTATTTT,CASKPHGAGSDMQYF
TRBJ1-2,.,many,TRBV20-1,TGCAGTGCTAGGCCGGGGGGGGACTATGGCTACACCTTC,CSARPGGDYGYTF
TRBJ2-5,TRBD1,.,TRBV28,TGTGCCAGCACTATAGGGGCCAGGGGGTTAGAGACCCAGTACTTC,CASTIGARGLETQYF
TRBJ2-1,.,few,TRBV24-1,TGTGCCACCAGTAGTTGGAACAATGAGCAGTTCTTC,CATSSWNNEQFF
TRBJ2-2,TRBD1,few,TRBV11-2,TGTGCCAGCAGCCATGGGACAGACGGGGAGCTGTTTTTT,CASSHGTDGELFF